The next 2 T cell receptor beta chains were all read from a single sample in a study of shared clonotypes between healthy human individuals. TCRdb keeps only in-frame clones here, not all; method: immunoSEQ multiplex PCR. Among more than 850,000 clones listed, around three quarters were seen once. Sequenced input: memory CD4+ T cells from PBMCs. Noted subset: CD45RA-negative fraction. The receptors were sampled from a man aged 18-30 years in good health. Some clones in this sample may be carry-over from other donors' samples.

This chain links TRBV5-1 with TRBJ2-2; 8 bases are shared with TRBD1. The junction had 5 bases not matched to a gene; V was cut back by 0 bases and J by 7 bases. Per the germline V gene, CDR1 is SGHRS and CDR2 is YFSETQ. The CDR3 length is 15 residues. Written as DNA, the CDR3 is TGCGCCAGCAGCTTGGCCGCAGGGGGCGGCGGGGAGCTGTTTTTT. Its translation is CASSLAAGGGGELFF.

The CDR3: CASRDLAKNIQYF. The DNA of the CDR3 is TGTGCCAGTAGAGATCTAGCCAAAAACATTCAGTACTTC. The chain carries TRBV19 and TRBJ2-4; D unclear. This CDR3 has 13 amino acids. The ends were cut back, 6 bases at V and 0 bases at J, with 6 bases in the middle. Germline CDR1 reads LNHDA; CDR2 reads SQIVND (reference sequence).